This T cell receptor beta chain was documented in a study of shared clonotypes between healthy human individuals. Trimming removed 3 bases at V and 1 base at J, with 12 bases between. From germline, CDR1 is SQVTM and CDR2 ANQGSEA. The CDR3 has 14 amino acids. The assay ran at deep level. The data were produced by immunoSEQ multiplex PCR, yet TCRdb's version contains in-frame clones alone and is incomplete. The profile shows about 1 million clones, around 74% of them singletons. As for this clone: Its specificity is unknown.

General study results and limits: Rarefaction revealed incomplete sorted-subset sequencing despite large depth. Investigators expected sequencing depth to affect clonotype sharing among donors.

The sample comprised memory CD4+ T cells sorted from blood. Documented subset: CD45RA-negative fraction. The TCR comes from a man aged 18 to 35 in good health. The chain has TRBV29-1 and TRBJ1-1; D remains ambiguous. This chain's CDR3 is CSVDFGIGNTEAFF. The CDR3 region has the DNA TGCAGCGTTGATTTTGGCATTGGGAACACTGAAGCTTTCTTT. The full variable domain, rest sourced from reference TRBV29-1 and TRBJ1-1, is SAVISQKPSRDICQRGTSLTIQCQVDSQVTMMFWYRQQPGQSLTLIATANQGSEATYESGFVIDKFPISRPNLTFSTLTVSNMSPEDSSIYLCSVDFGIGNTEAFFGQGTRLTVV.